The next 31 T cell receptor beta chains were all read from a single sample in a study of blood T cell repertoires in COVID-19. This table comes from immunoSEQ multiplex PCR, and its TCRdb copy is limited to in-frame clones, with some not included. The table has 85,000 or so clones, around 96% seen once; the top ten hold roughly 4%. The sequencing input was peripheral blood. The receptors stem from a human donor with active COVID-19. The donor label of this sample is uncertain.

The V and J genes are TRBV19 and TRBJ1-1; tentative D call: TRBD1 (5 bases). The germline V gene has CDR1 LNHDA and CDR2 SQIVND (reference sequence). The V and J ends lost 1 base and 4 bases respectively, with 7 bases between them. CDR3 length: 13 amino acids. In nucleotides, the CDR3 is TGTGCCAGTAGTATAGCAGGGTTCACTGAAGCTTTCTTT. Its protein product is CASSIAGFTEAFF.

The rearrangement uses TRBV5-1 and TRBJ1-3; unclear D gene. V lost 4 bases and J lost 1, with 9 bases in between. The germline gives CDR1 SGHRS, CDR2 YFSETQ. This CDR3 is built from 14 residues. The CDR3 here is CASSPGESGNTIYF. Written as DNA, the CDR3 is TGCGCCAGCAGCCCCGGGGAATCTGGAAACACCATATATTTT.

The rearrangement links TRBV12-3 or TRBV12-4 to TRBJ2-3; unclear D gene. The V end lost 1 base, the J end lost 5 bases, and 7 bases lay between the germline ends. There are 13 residues in the CDR3. The CDR3 DNA is TGTGCCAGCAGTTTAGTCGTCGGAGATACGCAGTATTTT. The encoded protein is CASSLVVGDTQYF.

The rearrangement uses TRBV4-1 and TRBJ2-7, with D tentatively TRBD1 (6 bases). The CDR3 has 15 amino acids. Trimming stripped 1 base from V and 3 bases from J, with 13 bases between. Germline V gives CDR1 MGHRA, CDR2 YSYEKL. Here the CDR3 reads CASSQGYQGLYEQYF. In DNA, the CDR3 is TGCGCCAGCAGCCAAGGGTACCAGGGGCTCTACGAGCAGTACTTC.

This rearrangement joins TRBV4-1 to TRBJ2-3; D call uncertain. V was pared by 1 base and J by 6 bases, with 11 bases between. This CDR3 has 14 residues. Germline V gene sequence: CDR1 MGHRA, CDR2 YSYEKL. CDR3 region: CASSQGAPLDTQYF. The DNA for the CDR3 is TGCGCCAGCAGCCAAGGCGCCCCCCTGGATACGCAGTATTTT.

The chain uses TRBV6-1 and TRBJ2-7; D call uncertain. Trimming stripped 0 bases from V and 1 base from J, with 10 bases between. This CDR3 is 15 amino acids long. Germline CDR1 is MNHNS and CDR2 is SASEGT. The CDR3 loop reads CASSEAFSSSYEQYF. The CDR3 DNA reads TGTGCCAGCAGTGAAGCTTTTAGCAGTTCCTACGAGCAGTACTTC.

The table lists this clone with a count of one. The chain has TRBV20-1 and TRBJ2-7, with 7 bases identical to TRBD1. The trim removed 4 bases at V and 4 bases at J, leaving 1 base unmatched. Germline values: CDR1 DFQATT, CDR2 SNEGSKA (reference sequence). There are 11 residues in the CDR3. CDR3 sequence: CSATQGYEQYF. For the CDR3, the DNA is TGCAGTGCTACACAGGGGTACGAGCAGTACTTC.

The chain's CDR3 is CAISESKGLAGSDTQYF. The CDR3 DNA is TGTGCCATCAGTGAGTCAAAGGGACTAGCGGGATCGGATACGCAGTATTTT. The chain is built from TRBV10-3 and TRBJ2-3; TRBD2 agrees at 13 bases. V was pared by 0 bases and J by 6 bases, with 6 bases of the junction left unmatched. The CDR3 sequence is 17 residues long. Germline values: CDR1 ENHRY, CDR2 SYGVKD.

This chain uses TRBV7-9 with TRBJ1-5, with 10 bases fitting TRBD1. Germline values: CDR1 SEHNR, CDR2 FQNEAQ (reference sequence). Trimming took 3 bases from V and 6 from J; bases not matched to a gene: 2. This CDR3 spans 14 amino acids. The CDR3 sequence is CASSFGTGVQPQHF. The CDR3 coding sequence is TGTGCCAGCAGCTTCGGGACAGGGGTTCAGCCCCAGCATTTT. Using reference TRBV7-9 and TRBJ1-5 for the parts outside the CDR3, the full variable domain is DTGVSQNPRHKITKRGQNVTFRCDPISEHNRLYWYRQTLGQGPEFLTYFQNEAQLEKSRLLSDRFSAERPKGSFSTLEIQRTEQGDSAMYLCASSFGTGVQPQHFGDGTRLSIL.

The chain couples TRBV6-5 to TRBJ1-2; D might be TRBD1 (6 bases). Trimming took 0 bases from V and 12 from J, leaving 14 bases between them. CDR1 MNHEY and CDR2 SVGAGI come from the germline V gene. The CDR3 has 13 residues. CDR3 DNA: TGTGCCAGCAGTTACTCGAGCTATGGGGGCCACACCTTC. Its translation is CASSYSSYGGHTF.

The genes are TRBV6-5 and TRBJ2-7; 9 nucleotides align to TRBD1. The germline CDR1 and CDR2 sequences are MNHEY and SVGAGI. With V trimmed by 7 bases and J by 2 bases, 9 bases remained unmatched. This CDR3 spans 15 amino acids. The chain's CDR3 is CASTSPGTGTYEQYF. CDR3 DNA sequence: TGTGCCAGCACCTCCCCCGGGACAGGGACCTACGAGCAGTACTTC.

CDR3 region: CASSLAGGVAGGETQYF. The CDR3 nucleotides read TGTGCCAGCAGCTTAGCGGGTGGGGTAGCGGGAGGAGAGACCCAGTACTTC. The rearrangement uses TRBV11-2 and TRBJ2-5; 10 nucleotides line up with TRBD2. From germline, CDR1 is SGHAT and CDR2 FQNNGV. V lost 1 base and J lost 4; bases outside the gene matches: 9. This CDR3 has 17 amino acids.

This clone is categorized as medium-sized. V gene TRBV2 combines with J gene TRBJ2-1, with D uncertain. This CDR3 region has 14 residues. V lost 7 bases and J 7 bases, leaving 17 bases between the germline ends. Germline values: CDR1 SNHLY, CDR2 FYNNEI. The CDR3 sequence: CASTISSRSNEQFF. CDR3 DNA sequence: TGTGCCAGCACTATTTCCTCTAGGAGTAATGAGCAGTTCTTC.

J is TRBJ1-2 and V is TRBV2, with D tentatively TRBD1 (5 bases). Germline CDR1 is SNHLY and CDR2 is FYNNEI. The CDR3 has 14 amino acids. Trimming cost V 7 bases and J 3 bases, with 15 bases left between them. CDR3 sequence (DNA): TGTGCCAGCATGGGGGGGAAGGTTCACTATGGCTACACCTTC. It is translated as CASMGGKVHYGYTF.

In this sample, this clone turned up once. DNA for the CDR3: TGTGCCAGCAGCGTAGCTAGAGAGGTTCCCTCCTACGAGCAGTACTTC. The encoded protein is CASSVAREVPSYEQYF. The V call is TRBV9, the J call TRBJ2-7; D unclear. From germline, CDR1 is SGDLS and CDR2 YYNGEE. The V end lost 0 bases, the J end lost 0 bases, and 13 bases lay between the germline ends. This CDR3 is 16 amino acids long.

This clone occurred a few times. CDR3 residues: CASRSGNQPQHF. The CDR3 DNA sequence: TGTGCCAGCAGGTCGGGCAATCAGCCCCAGCATTTT. The rearrangement links TRBV28 to TRBJ1-5; unclear D gene. Germline values: CDR1 MDHEN, CDR2 SYDVKM. Trimming shortened V by 6 bases and J by 2 bases, and 5 bases separated the two germline ends. The CDR3 extends over 12 amino acids. The entire variable domain, with the rest obtained from reference TRBV28 and TRBJ1-5, is as follows: DVKVTQSSRYLVKRTGEKVFLECVQDMDHENMFWYRQDPGLGLRLIYFSYDVKMKEKGDIPEGYSVSREKKERFSLILESASTNQTSMYLCASRSGNQPQHFGDGTRLSIL.

This chain links TRBV9 with TRBJ1-5, with D possibly being TRBD1 (6 bases). This CDR3 is 14 amino acids long. The V gene's germline CDR1 is SGDLS and CDR2 YYNGEE. The V and J ends lost 3 bases and 7 bases respectively, with 14 bases between them. CDR3 coding DNA: TGTGCCAGCAGCGCAGCTGGACAGCGACAGCCCCAGCATTTT. Residues: CASSAAGQRQPQHF.

The chain carries TRBV6-5 and TRBJ1-5; 8 bases fit TRBD1. CDR1 MNHEY and CDR2 SVGAGI come from the germline V gene. There are 15 residues in the CDR3. J lost 5 bases, V lost 5 bases, and 8 bases had no gene match. DNA of the CDR3: TGTGCCAGCAGTCCGGACAGGGACGTTTATCAGCCCCAGCATTTT. Protein: CASSPDRDVYQPQHF.

Notes on this clone: This same CDR3 is encoded by further DNA sequences in the sample. This chain links TRBV5-1 with TRBJ2-3; unclear D gene. CDR1 and CDR2 (germline): SGHRS, YFSETQ. The CDR3 has 13 amino acids. The V gene lost 0 bases and the J gene lost 5 bases, with 7 bases spanning the gap. Written as DNA, the CDR3 is TGCGCCAGCAGCTTGGCCGGAGAAGATACGCAGTATTTT. Amino acids: CASSLAGEDTQYF.

V and J are TRBV18 and TRBJ2-7; perhaps TRBD1 as D (5 bases). Trimming shortened V by 3 bases and J by 4 bases, and 13 bases separated the two germline ends. Germline CDR1 KGHSH, CDR2 LQKENI. The CDR3 consists of 14 residues. The CDR3 DNA sequence: TGTGCCAGCTCACCGCCAGGGAAGTCTTACGAGCAGTACTTC. Its protein product is CASSPPGKSYEQYF.

The chain uses TRBV7-9 and TRBJ1-2, with 8 bases aligning to TRBD1. After removal of 6 bases from V and 6 bases from J, the junction contained 12 bases not matched to a gene. Germline V gene sequence: CDR1 SEHNR, CDR2 FQNEAQ (reference sequence). CDR3 length: 15 residues. Here the CDR3 reads CASRKDRGGGDGYTF. The CDR3 DNA follows: TGTGCCAGCAGAAAAGACAGGGGAGGAGGAGATGGCTACACCTTC. Full variable domain (outside the CDR3, taken from reference TRBV7-9 and TRBJ1-2): DTGVSQNPRHKITKRGQNVTFRCDPISEHNRLYWYRQTLGQGPEFLTYFQNEAQLEKSRLLSDRFSAERPKGSFSTLEIQRTEQGDSAMYLCASRKDRGGGDGYTFGSGTRLTVV.

This chain connects TRBV5-1 to TRBJ2-2, with 9 bases identical to TRBD1. The junction had 3 bases not matched to a gene; V was cut back by 0 bases and J by 6 bases. The CDR3 length is 15 residues. Germline CDR1 is SGHRS and CDR2 is YFSETQ. The CDR3 DNA sequence: TGCGCCAGCAGCTTGGTACAGGGGGCCTCCGGGGAGCTGTTTTTT. This encodes CASSLVQGASGELFF.

V and J are TRBV10-3 and TRBJ2-7; D is possibly TRBD1 (5 bases). V was trimmed by 8 bases and J by 4 bases, leaving 12 bases between them. Looked up from germline, CDR1 is ENHRY and CDR2 is SYGVKD. The CDR3 is made up of 12 amino acids. DNA for the CDR3: TGTGCCATCGGGGCGGAATTATACGAGCAGTACTTC. Its protein product is CAIGAELYEQYF.

This rearrangement joins TRBV25-1 to TRBJ2-1, with TRBD2 identical over 9 bases. Losses at the gene ends were 4 bases for V and 5 bases for J; bases not matched to a gene: 9. CDR1 is MGHDK, CDR2 SYGVNS, per germline. This CDR3 has 16 amino acids. The CDR3 DNA follows: TGTGCCAGCAGTGCACTGGTGACTAGCGGCAACAATGAGCAGTTCTTC. It encodes CASSALVTSGNNEQFF.

This chain joins TRBV10-1 and TRBJ2-1; D might be TRBD2 (7 bases). The CDR3 covers 13 residues. Trimming cost V 3 bases and J 7 bases, with 10 bases left between them. Germline CDR1 is WNHNN and CDR2 is SYGVQD (reference sequence). CDR3 loop: CASSDRGGNEQFF. CDR3 in DNA: TGCGCCAGCAGTGACAGGGGAGGGAATGAGCAGTTCTTC.

This chain uses TRBV23-1 with TRBJ2-2, with unresolved D. TRBV23-1 falls under the ORF class, with uncertain function. The CDR3 covers 17 residues. The V end was cut by 0 bases, the J end by 2 bases, with 13 bases between. CDR3 bases: TGCGCCAGCAGTCAATCACGGCTTCAGGCTAACACCGGGGAGCTGTTTTTT. It codes for CASSQSRLQANTGELFF.

The rearrangement links TRBV5-8 to TRBJ2-3; the D is unclear. Between the trimmed V and J ends, which lost 0 bases and 1 base, there was a span of 3 bases. This CDR3 comprises 13 residues. Germline loops: CDR1 SGHTS, CDR2 YDEGEE. CDR3 nucleotide sequence: TGTGCCAGCAGCTTGGCTGGCACAGATACGCAGTATTTT. Protein product: CASSLAGTDTQYF.

This clone occurred once. This chain links TRBV6-6 with TRBJ2-1; D may be TRBD2 (5 bases). Trimming shortened V by 5 bases and J by 0 bases, and 14 bases separated the two germline ends. CDR1 and CDR2 (germline): MNHNY, SVGAGI (reference sequence). This CDR3 contains 16 residues. The CDR3 DNA reads as TGTGCCAGCAGTCGACGACGGGGAAGCTCCTACAATGAGCAGTTCTTC. It is translated as CASSRRRGSSYNEQFF.

The chain is built from TRBV7-2 and TRBJ2-3, with 10 bases that match TRBD2. V trimming: 5 bases; J trimming: 0 bases; junction bases outside the gene matches: 5. The CDR3 sequence is 16 residues long. Germline V CDR1 and CDR2: SGHTA, FQGNSA. The DNA for the CDR3 is TGTGCCAGCAGCCGTAAGACTAGCGGGAGCACAGATACGCAGTATTTT. Its protein product is CASSRKTSGSTDTQYF.

The rearrangement links TRBV19 to TRBJ2-3; a possible D gene is TRBD2 (5 bases). The CDR3 loop spans 16 amino acids. The V and J ends lost 8 bases and 0 bases respectively, with 18 bases between them. Germline V gene sequence: CDR1 LNHDA, CDR2 SQIVND (reference sequence). DNA for the CDR3: TGTGCCAGTTCCCCCAGCCCCAGCGGTAGCACAGATACGCAGTATTTT. It is translated as CASSPSPSGSTDTQYF.

The chain couples TRBV4-1 to TRBJ1-1; D is possibly TRBD1 (5 bases). CDR3 size: 14 residues. Trimming left V 5 bases short and J 6 bases short, with 16 bases between. The germline V gene has CDR1 MGHRA and CDR2 YSYEKL. The CDR3 DNA is TGCGCCAGCAGCACCCAGGGTACTGCGGCTGAAGCTTTCTTT. Translating it yields CASSTQGTAAEAFF.